This T cell receptor (beta chain) was documented in a study of T-cell reconstitution after alpha-beta-depleted transplantation in children. Preparing the TCRbeta library involved the use of unique molecular identifiers. TCRdb analysed the PCR reads with MiXCR anew, one entry per CDR3 protein. The sample has about 690,000 distinct CDR3 sequences; approximately 16% are singletons. Germline assignment: CDR1 SGHDN and CDR2 FVKESK. This CDR3 spans 13 amino acids. Trimming took 1 base from V and 8 from J, leaving 12 bases between them. This clonotype has a handful of counts. This sequence joins TRBV14 and TRBJ2-7; TRBD1 is a possible D gene (6 bases). The source was PBMCs from the stem cell graft donor, collected from the stem cell graft. This TCR came from a human donor who donated a stem cell graft to a child with acute myeloid leukemia. The chain's CDR3 is CASSQGRTGKQYF. The CDR3 nucleotides are TGTGCCAGCAGCCAAGGGAGAACAGGGAAGCAGTACTTC.